Listed here are 19 T cell receptor beta chains from one sample, sequenced in a study of blood T cell repertoires in COVID-19. Sequenced by immunoSEQ multiplex PCR; TCRdb stores in-frame clones only, minus some. The profile shows 300,000 to 350,000 clones, roughly 90% of them singletons. The sample consisted of PBMCs or T cells enriched from blood (not recorded which). Receptor source: a woman aged 25-40 years who had been exposed to COVID-19.

The V call is TRBV2, the J call TRBJ1-2; D is undetermined. The CDR3 is 16 residues long. V was cut by 4 bases and J by 0 bases, with 15 bases left in between. Germline CDR1 and CDR2: SNHLY and FYNNEI. CDR3 region: CASSVSLDWTNYGYTF. DNA of the CDR3: TGTGCCAGCAGTGTGAGTTTAGACTGGACTAACTATGGCTACACCTTC.

The V gene is TRBV18, the J gene TRBJ1-1; TRBD1 matches at 8 bases. CDR1 and CDR2 from the germline V gene are KGHSH and LQKENI. The CDR3 consists of 14 residues. J was trimmed by 3 bases and V by 1 base; bases with no gene match: 1. CDR3 sequence: CASSPLQGDTEAFF. The CDR3 nucleotides read TGTGCCAGCTCACCACTACAGGGGGACACTGAAGCTTTCTTT.

The chain links TRBV2 to TRBJ1-2, with 8 bases aligning to TRBD1. Germline V gives CDR1 SNHLY, CDR2 FYNNEI. CDR3 length: 15 residues. V was pared by 11 bases and J by 4 bases, with 15 bases of the junction left unmatched. The CDR3 DNA is TGTGCCTCCGAGCCGCCGGACAGGGCCATCTATGGCTACACCTTC. This codes for CASEPPDRAIYGYTF.

V and J are TRBV29-1 and TRBJ1-2; perhaps TRBD1 as D (6 bases). The V end lost 1 base, the J end lost 8 bases, and 14 bases lay between the germline ends. This CDR3 has 13 residues. CDR1 is SQVTM and CDR2 is ANQGSEA in the germline V gene. CDR3 amino acids: CSVEGAGVDGYTF. In nucleotides, the CDR3 is TGCAGCGTTGAAGGGGCAGGGGTAGACGGCTACACCTTC.

The rearrangement links TRBV2 to TRBJ2-7, with D maybe TRBD1 (6 bases). There are 15 residues in the CDR3. V was pared by 6 bases and J by 0 bases, with 15 bases between. Germline loops: CDR1 SNHLY, CDR2 FYNNEI. CDR3 in amino acids: CASSDRSSGSYEQYF. The CDR3 DNA follows: TGTGCCAGCAGCGACAGGAGCTCCGGCTCCTACGAGCAGTACTTC.

The chain carries TRBV19 and TRBJ1-4; TRBD1 matches at 9 bases. The germline CDR1 and CDR2 sequences are LNHDA and SQIVND (reference sequence). This CDR3 region has 15 residues. J gave up 7 bases and V 4 bases, and 7 bases lay outside the gene matches. The CDR3: CASSTWTGDGEKLFF. CDR3 nucleotides: TGTGCCAGTAGTACCTGGACAGGGGACGGTGAAAAACTGTTTTTT. Variable domain in full (rest from reference TRBV19 and TRBJ1-4): DGGITQSPKYLFRKEGQNVTLSCEQNLNHDAMYWYRQDPGQGLRLIYYSQIVNDFQKGDIAEGYSVSREKKESFPLTVTSAQKNPTAFYLCASSTWTGDGEKLFFGSGTQLSVL.

The chain links TRBV21-1 to TRBJ2-1; TRBD2 reflects the table's D call only, with no check against the DNA. TRBV21-1 is flagged as a pseudogene. The CDR3 is 18 amino acids. DNA of the CDR3: TGTGCCAGCATCGTAAGCCGGACTAGCGGGGGGGGTTGGGTTGAGCAGTTCTTC. As protein: CASIVSRTSGGGWVEQFF.

In this sample, this clone turned up once. The chain recombines TRBV5-1 with TRBJ1-2; D not resolved. V dropped 1 base and J dropped 2 bases, with 9 bases sitting between them. CDR3 length equals 14 residues. CDR1 and CDR2 from the germline V gene are SGHRS and YFSETQ. In DNA, the CDR3 is TGCGCCAGCAGCTTGATGACGGGGAACTATGGCTACACCTTC. Protein product: CASSLMTGNYGYTF.

In nucleotides, the CDR3 is TGTGCCAGCTCACGCAGGGTAAACACTGAAGCTTTCTTT. As protein: CASSRRVNTEAFF. The rearrangement links TRBV18 to TRBJ1-1; tentative D call: TRBD1 (5 bases). Trimming left V 4 bases short and J 2 bases short, with 8 bases between. CDR1 KGHSH and CDR2 LQKENI come from the germline V gene. This CDR3 is 13 amino acids long.

This chain connects TRBV6-5 to TRBJ1-5, with TRBD1 matching 9 bases. CDR1 MNHEY and CDR2 SVGAGI come from the germline V gene. The CDR3 runs to 14 residues. Trimming removed 6 bases from V and 8 bases from J; junction bases left unmatched: 8. CDR3 sequence (DNA): TGTGCCAGCAGCGCCGGGACAGGGATTGAGCCCCAGCATTTT. It specifies CASSAGTGIEPQHF.

This rearrangement joins TRBV19 to TRBJ2-5; TRBD1 matches at 8 bases. J lost 5 bases, V lost 2 bases, and 4 bases had no gene match. The CDR3 covers 14 residues. The germline gives CDR1 LNHDA, CDR2 SQIVND (reference sequence). Here the CDR3 reads CASSIQGARETQYF. In DNA form, the CDR3 reads TGTGCCAGTAGTATACAGGGGGCTCGGGAGACCCAGTACTTC.

The chain links TRBV7-8 to TRBJ1-6; tentatively, D is TRBD1 (6 bases). Trimming cost V 1 base and J 8 bases, with 12 bases left between them. Germline V lookup: CDR1 SGHVS, CDR2 FQNEAQ. The CDR3 contains 15 residues. As DNA, the CDR3 is TGTGCCAGCAGCTTAGTTGGGGGCAAGTATTCACCCCTCCACTTT. Its protein is CASSLVGGKYSPLHF.

The rearrangement uses TRBV3-1 (or the pseudogene TRBV3-2) and TRBJ2-5; D remains unclear. In germline, CDR1 is LGHDT, CDR2 YNNKEL (reference sequence). The CDR3 runs to 16 residues. V dropped 5 bases and J dropped 6 bases, with 22 bases sitting between them. The CDR3 is CASSGFTSTGLKTQYF. In DNA, the CDR3 is TGTGCCAGCAGCGGATTTACTTCGACTGGTCTTAAGACCCAGTACTTC.

The gene calls are TRBV19 and TRBJ1-4; D is possibly TRBD1 (5 bases). V dropped 4 bases and J dropped 7 bases, with 16 bases sitting between them. The CDR3 runs 15 residues. Per the germline V gene, CDR1 is LNHDA and CDR2 is SQIVND (reference sequence). The CDR3 protein is CASSTRVRRGEKLFF. The CDR3 region has the DNA TGTGCCAGTAGTACCAGGGTACGGAGGGGTGAAAAACTGTTTTTT.

The genes are TRBV15 and TRBJ2-7; D may be TRBD1 (6 bases). V lost 5 bases, J lost 1 base, and 12 bases lay in between. The V gene's germline CDR1 is LNHNV and CDR2 YYDKDF (reference sequence). CDR3 length: 14 amino acids. CDR3 bases: TGTGCCACCAGCGGAATGACAGGATCCTACGAGCAGTACTTC. It codes for CATSGMTGSYEQYF. The full variable domain, rest sourced from reference TRBV15 and TRBJ2-7, is DAMVIQNPRYQVTQFGKPVTLSCSQTLNHNVMYWYQQKSSQAPKLLFHYYDKDFNNEADTPDNFQSRRPNTSFCFLDIRSPGLGDTAMYLCATSGMTGSYEQYFGPGTRLTVT.

The rearrangement joins TRBV5-1 to TRBJ1-2; D unclear. The CDR3 spans 12 residues. V lost 4 bases, J lost 8 bases, and 12 bases lay in between. Looked up from germline, CDR1 is SGHRS and CDR2 is YFSETQ. The DNA of the CDR3 is TGCGCCAGCAGCCCCGAGGAGGGAGGCTACACCTTC. This gives the protein CASSPEEGGYTF.

The V gene is TRBV25-1, the J gene TRBJ1-4, with D maybe TRBD1 (6 bases). The V end was cut by 4 bases, the J end by 2 bases, with 11 bases between. CDR1 and CDR2 from the germline V gene are MGHDK and SYGVNS. The length of the CDR3 is 15 residues. The CDR3 nucleotides read TGTGCCAGCAGTGTTACAGGGAGCACTAATGAAAAACTGTTTTTT. Its protein product is CASSVTGSTNEKLFF.

The chain employs TRBV12-3 or TRBV12-4 and TRBJ1-2, with 11 bases matching TRBD1. The CDR3 totals 13 residues. V lost 6 bases, J lost 4 bases, and 1 base stayed unmatched. The CDR3 DNA is TGTGCCAGCAGGGGACAGGGGGGCTATGGCTACACCTTC. It codes for CASRGQGGYGYTF.

The gene calls are TRBV5-1 and TRBJ2-7; D may be TRBD1 (6 bases). CDR3 length equals 14 residues. V gave up 3 bases and J gave up 5 bases, with 15 bases separating them. The germline V gene has CDR1 SGHRS and CDR2 YFSETQ. The CDR3 sequence: CASSSTAGVDEQYF. Written as DNA, the CDR3 is TGCGCCAGCAGCTCGACAGCAGGGGTCGACGAGCAGTACTTC.